A single TCR beta chain is shown here with its context. This CDR3 spans 12 amino acids. Per the germline V gene, CDR1 is SNHLY and CDR2 is FYNNEI. V was cut by 4 bases and J by 4 bases, with 8 bases left in between. The data stem from a study of blood T cell repertoires in COVID-19. Study-level information: The United States, Italy and Spain supplied acute and convalescent COVID-19 samples. PBMCs, B-cell-depleted T cells, or T cells provided the cDNA or gDNA that made up the material.

Original analysis: Reference gene primers were amplified, and this amplification served to estimate nucleated cell counts. The protocol was immunoSEQ multiplex PCR, while the TCRdb copy is restricted to in-frame clones and leaves out a portion. Clone size and V and J calls were adopted from that table, with D and trimming inferred from the DNA. The sample lists roughly 230,000 clones, approximately 83% occurring once. This rearrangement joins TRBV2 to TRBJ2-7, with a tentative D call TRBD2 (5 bases). Sequenced material: peripheral blood. This TCR was sampled from a man over 45 with active or convalescent COVID-19. CDR3 loop: CASSVRTYEQYF. CDR3 sequence (DNA): TGTGCCAGCAGTGTCCGGACTTACGAGCAGTACTTC.